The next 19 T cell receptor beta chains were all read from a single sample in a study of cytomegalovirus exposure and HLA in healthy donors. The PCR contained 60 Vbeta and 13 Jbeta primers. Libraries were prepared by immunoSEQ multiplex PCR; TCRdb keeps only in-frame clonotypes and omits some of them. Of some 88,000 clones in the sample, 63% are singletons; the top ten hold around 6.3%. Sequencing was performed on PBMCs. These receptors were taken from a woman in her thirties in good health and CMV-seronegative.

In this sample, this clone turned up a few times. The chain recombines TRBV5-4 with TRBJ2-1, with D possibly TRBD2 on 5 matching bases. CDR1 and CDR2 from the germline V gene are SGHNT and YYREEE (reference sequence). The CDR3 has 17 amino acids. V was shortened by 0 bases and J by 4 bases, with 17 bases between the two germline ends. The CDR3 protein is CASSLEPGIKRYNEQFF. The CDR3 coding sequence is TGTGCCAGCAGCTTGGAACCGGGGATAAAACGTTACAATGAGCAGTTCTTC.

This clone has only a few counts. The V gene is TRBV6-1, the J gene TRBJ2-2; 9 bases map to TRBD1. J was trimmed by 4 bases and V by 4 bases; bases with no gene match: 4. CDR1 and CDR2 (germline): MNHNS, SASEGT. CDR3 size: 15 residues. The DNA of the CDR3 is TGTGCCAGCAGTGTGGGACAGGGCCCCACCGGGGAGCTGTTTTTT. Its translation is CASSVGQGPTGELFF.

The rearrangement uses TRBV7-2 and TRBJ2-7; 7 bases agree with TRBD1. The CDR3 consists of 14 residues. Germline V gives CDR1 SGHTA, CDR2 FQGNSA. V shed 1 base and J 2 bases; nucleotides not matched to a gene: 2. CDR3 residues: CASSLGGTAYEQYF. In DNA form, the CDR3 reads TGTGCCAGCAGCTTAGGAGGGACAGCCTACGAGCAGTACTTC.

The chain's CDR3 is CASSASTGHTEAFF. The CDR3 bases are TGCGCCAGCAGCGCTTCGACAGGTCACACTGAAGCTTTCTTT. This chain connects TRBV5-1 to TRBJ1-1, with D possibly being TRBD1 (6 bases). Germline values: CDR1 SGHRS, CDR2 YFSETQ. Trimming pared 4 bases from V and 3 bases from J, leaving 13 bases between. CDR3 length equals 14 residues.

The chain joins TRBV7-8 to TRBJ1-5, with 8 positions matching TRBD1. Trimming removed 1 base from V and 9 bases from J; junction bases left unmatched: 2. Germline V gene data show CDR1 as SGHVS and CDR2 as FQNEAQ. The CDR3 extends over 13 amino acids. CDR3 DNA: TGTGCCAGCAGCTTAGTTGACAGGGGGCCCCAGCATTTT. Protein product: CASSLVDRGPQHF. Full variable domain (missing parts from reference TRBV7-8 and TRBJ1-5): GAGVSQSPRYKVAKRGQDVALRCDPISGHVSLFWYQQALGQGPEFLTYFQNEAQLDKSGLPSDRFFAERPEGSVSTLKIQRTQQEDSAVYLCASSLVDRGPQHFGDGTRLSIL.

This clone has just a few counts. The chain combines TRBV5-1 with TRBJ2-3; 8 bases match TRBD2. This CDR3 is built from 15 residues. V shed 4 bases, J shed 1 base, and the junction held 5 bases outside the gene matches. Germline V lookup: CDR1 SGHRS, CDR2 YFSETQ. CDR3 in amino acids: CASSPQTSGTDTQYF. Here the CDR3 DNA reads TGCGCCAGCAGCCCCCAGACTAGCGGCACAGATACGCAGTATTTT.

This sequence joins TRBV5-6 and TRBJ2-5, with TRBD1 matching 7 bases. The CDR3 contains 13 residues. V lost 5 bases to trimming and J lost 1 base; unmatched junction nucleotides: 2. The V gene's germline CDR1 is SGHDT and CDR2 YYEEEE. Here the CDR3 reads CASRRQGQETQYF. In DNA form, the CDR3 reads TGTGCCAGCAGAAGACAGGGCCAAGAGACCCAGTACTTC. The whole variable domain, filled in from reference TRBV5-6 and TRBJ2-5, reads DAGVTQSPTHLIKTRGQQVTLRCSPKSGHDTVSWYQQALGQGPQFIFQYYEEEERQRGNFPDRFSGHQFPNYSSELNVNALLLGDSALYLCASRRQGQETQYFGPGTRLLVL.

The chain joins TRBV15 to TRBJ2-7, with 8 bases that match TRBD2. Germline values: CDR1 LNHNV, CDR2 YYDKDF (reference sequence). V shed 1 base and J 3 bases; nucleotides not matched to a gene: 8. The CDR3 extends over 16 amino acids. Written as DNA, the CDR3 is TGTGCCACCAGCAGAGGGGCCGGGAGGGCCCTCTACGAGCAGTACTTC. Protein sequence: CATSRGAGRALYEQYF.

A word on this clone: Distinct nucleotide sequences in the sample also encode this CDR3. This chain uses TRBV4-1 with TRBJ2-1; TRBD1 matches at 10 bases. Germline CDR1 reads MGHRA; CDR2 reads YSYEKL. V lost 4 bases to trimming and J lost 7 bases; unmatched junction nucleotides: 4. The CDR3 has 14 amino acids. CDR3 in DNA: TGCGCCAGCAGCCTACGGACAGGGGGGAATGAGCAGTTCTTC. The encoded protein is CASSLRTGGNEQFF.

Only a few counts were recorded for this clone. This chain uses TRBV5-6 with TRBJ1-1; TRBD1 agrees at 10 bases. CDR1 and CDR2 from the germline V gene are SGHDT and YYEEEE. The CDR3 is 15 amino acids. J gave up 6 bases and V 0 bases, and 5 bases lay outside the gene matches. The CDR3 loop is CASSLVDRGQSEAFF. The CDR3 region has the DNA TGTGCCAGCAGCTTGGTCGACAGGGGGCAATCTGAAGCTTTCTTT.

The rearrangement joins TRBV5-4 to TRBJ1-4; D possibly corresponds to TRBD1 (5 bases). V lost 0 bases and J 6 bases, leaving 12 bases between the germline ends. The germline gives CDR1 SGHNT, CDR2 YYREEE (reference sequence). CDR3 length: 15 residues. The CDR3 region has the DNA TGTGCCAGCAGCTTGGCCCTGGGGCAAGATGAAAAACTGTTTTTT. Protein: CASSLALGQDEKLFF.

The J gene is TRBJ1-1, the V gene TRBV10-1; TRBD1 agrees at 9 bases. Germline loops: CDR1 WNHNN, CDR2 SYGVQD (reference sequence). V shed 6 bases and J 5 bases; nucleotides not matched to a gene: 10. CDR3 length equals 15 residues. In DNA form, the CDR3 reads TGCGCCAGCAGGGGACCACAGGGGGCCCAGACTGAAGCTTTCTTT. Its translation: CASRGPQGAQTEAFF.

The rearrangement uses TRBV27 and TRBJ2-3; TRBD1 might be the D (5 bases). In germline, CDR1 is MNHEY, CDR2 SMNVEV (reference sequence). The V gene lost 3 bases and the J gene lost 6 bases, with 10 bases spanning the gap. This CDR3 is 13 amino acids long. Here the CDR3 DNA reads TGTGCCAGCAGTTTGCCAGGGTGGGATACGCAGTATTTT. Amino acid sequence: CASSLPGWDTQYF.

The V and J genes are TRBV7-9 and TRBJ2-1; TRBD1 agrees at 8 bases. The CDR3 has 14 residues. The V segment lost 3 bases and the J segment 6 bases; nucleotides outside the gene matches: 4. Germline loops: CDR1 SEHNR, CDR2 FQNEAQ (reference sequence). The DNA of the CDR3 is TGTGCCAGCAGCTTCGGTACAGGGGGCAATGAGCAGTTCTTC. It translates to CASSFGTGGNEQFF.

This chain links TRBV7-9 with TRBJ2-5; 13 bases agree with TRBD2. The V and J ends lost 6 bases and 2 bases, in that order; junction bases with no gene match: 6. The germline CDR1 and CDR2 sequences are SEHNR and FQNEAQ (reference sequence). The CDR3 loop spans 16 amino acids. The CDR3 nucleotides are TGTGCCAGCAGAGGACTAGCGGGGGTCACTCAAGAGACCCAGTACTTC. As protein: CASRGLAGVTQETQYF.

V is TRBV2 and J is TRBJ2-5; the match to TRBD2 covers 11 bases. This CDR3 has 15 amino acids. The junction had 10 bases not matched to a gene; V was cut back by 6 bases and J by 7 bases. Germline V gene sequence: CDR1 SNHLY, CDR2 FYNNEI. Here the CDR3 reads CASRVLAGELGTQYF. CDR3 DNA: TGTGCCAGCAGGGTACTAGCGGGAGAACTCGGGACCCAGTACTTC.

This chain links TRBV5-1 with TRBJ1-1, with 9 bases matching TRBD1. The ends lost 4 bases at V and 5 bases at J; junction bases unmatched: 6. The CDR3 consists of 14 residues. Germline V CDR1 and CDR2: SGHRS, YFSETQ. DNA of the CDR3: TGCGCCAGCAGCCCGGACAGGGGTGGGACTGAAGCTTTCTTT. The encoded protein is CASSPDRGGTEAFF.

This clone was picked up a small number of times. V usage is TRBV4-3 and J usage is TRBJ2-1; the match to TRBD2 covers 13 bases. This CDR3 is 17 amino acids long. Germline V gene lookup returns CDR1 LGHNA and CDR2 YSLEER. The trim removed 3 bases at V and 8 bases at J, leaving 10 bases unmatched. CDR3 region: CASSQSLTSGRADEQFF. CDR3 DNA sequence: TGCGCCAGCAGCCAGAGCCTTACTAGCGGGAGGGCGGATGAGCAGTTCTTC.

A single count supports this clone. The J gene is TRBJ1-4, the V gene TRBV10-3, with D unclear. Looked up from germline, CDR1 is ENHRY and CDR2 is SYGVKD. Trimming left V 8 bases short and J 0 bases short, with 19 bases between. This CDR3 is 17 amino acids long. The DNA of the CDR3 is TGTGCCATCGACAACGGTGAAAGAGCTCCAACTAATGAAAAACTGTTTTTT. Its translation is CAIDNGERAPTNEKLFF.